Included here is one TCR beta chain sequence, with context. The authors' processing: Amplification with reference gene primers provided the estimates of nucleated cell counts. The assay was immunoSEQ multiplex PCR, and TCRdb's table has in-frame clones only and misses some. V and J calls and clone size follow that table, whereas D and trimming were derived from the DNA. Here the sample spans some 98,000 clones, approximately 82% being singletons. The data stem from a study of blood T cell repertoires in COVID-19. At the level of the study: The United States, Italy and Spain supplied acute and convalescent COVID-19 samples. Sample material is recorded as cDNA or gDNA derived from T cells, B-cell-depleted T cells, or PBMCs.

The germline CDR1 and CDR2 sequences are LNHDA and SQIVND (reference sequence). Between the trimmed V and J ends, which lost 5 bases and 7 bases, there was a span of 18 bases. The CDR3 spans 15 residues. The gene calls are TRBV19 and TRBJ1-5; D possibly corresponds to TRBD1 (5 bases). The sequenced sample consisted of peripheral blood. The clonotype originates from a man between 65 and 85 years old with active or convalescent COVID-19. This CDR3 is CASSPPGERRQPQHF. The CDR3 bases are TGTGCCAGTAGTCCCCCGGGGGAAAGGCGACAGCCCCAGCATTTT.